The 25 T cell receptor beta chains presented below share a single source sample, sequenced in a study of siplizumab effects on memory and regulatory T cells. The assay was immunoSEQ multiplex PCR, and TCRdb's table has in-frame clones only and misses some. The sample has some 56,000 clones, about 98% seen once; the top ten hold 0.9% to 1.2%. Sequencing was carried out using naive CD8+ T cells sorted from blood. The receptors were gathered from a human donor in good health.

The CDR3: CASSFNRVPEQYF. CDR3 coding DNA: TGTGCCAGCAGCTTTAACAGGGTTCCCGAGCAGTACTTC. The chain uses TRBV5-5 and TRBJ2-7; D is possibly TRBD1 (6 bases). CDR1 is SGHKS and CDR2 is YYEKEE in the germline V gene (reference sequence). The CDR3 loop spans 13 amino acids. Trimming cost V 2 bases and J 6 bases, with 12 bases left between them.

The V call is TRBV4-1, the J call TRBJ2-2; no firm D call. Germline CDR1 MGHRA, CDR2 YSYEKL. Trimming shortened V by 2 bases and J by 1 base, and 5 bases separated the two germline ends. The CDR3 has 14 residues. The CDR3 sequence: CASSQTQNTGELFF. The DNA for the CDR3 is TGCGCCAGCAGCCAAACACAGAACACCGGGGAGCTGTTTTTT.

CDR3 sequence: CASSLGYEQYF. Here the CDR3 DNA reads TGTGCCAGCAGCTTAGGGTACGAGCAGTACTTC. The chain carries TRBV13 and TRBJ2-5; D gene ambiguous. The better agreement between TRBJ2-7 and the DNA end casts doubt on the J call. CDR3 length equals 11 residues. Looked up from germline, CDR1 is PRHDT and CDR2 is FYEKMQ (reference sequence).

The chain employs TRBV9 and TRBJ2-5; 8 bases match TRBD1. The germline gives CDR1 SGDLS, CDR2 YYNGEE. Trimming cost V 1 base and J 5 bases; bases outside gene matches: 4. This CDR3 is 14 amino acids long. Here the CDR3 reads CASSVWDRRETQYF. DNA of the CDR3: TGTGCCAGCAGCGTATGGGACAGGCGGGAGACCCAGTACTTC.

This sequence joins TRBV7-3 and TRBJ2-1, with TRBD2 as a possible D gene (5 bases). V lost 0 bases to trimming and J lost 6 bases, with 12 bases between them. The CDR3 extends over 15 amino acids. From germline, CDR1 is SGHTA and CDR2 FQGTGA. The CDR3 is CASSLTGSEVNEQFF. CDR3 DNA sequence: TGTGCCAGCAGCTTAACGGGGAGTGAGGTCAATGAGCAGTTCTTC.

The table lists this clone with a few counts. The V and J genes are TRBV29-1 and TRBJ1-1, with D uncertain. The CDR3 covers 12 residues. Germline CDR1 reads SQVTM; CDR2 reads ANQGSEA. The V gene lost 4 bases and the J gene lost 8 bases, with 14 bases spanning the gap. The CDR3 DNA is TGCAGCGTTGTTGGCGCGCCGGGAGAAGCTTTCTTT. Its protein is CSVVGAPGEAFF.

V gene TRBV5-1 combines with J gene TRBJ2-3; either TRBD1 or TRBD2 may supply D (5 bases each). Germline V gene data show CDR1 as SGHRS and CDR2 as YFSETQ. Trimming took off 0 bases at V and 0 bases at J, with 5 bases between the two ends. The CDR3 totals 14 residues. CDR3 region: CASSLGDSTDTQYF. CDR3 DNA sequence: TGCGCCAGCAGCTTGGGGGACAGCACAGATACGCAGTATTTT.

The chain employs TRBV7-8 and TRBJ2-7; D is uncertain. The ends were cut back, 1 base at V and 4 bases at J, with 11 bases in the middle. The germline CDR1 and CDR2 sequences are SGHVS and FQNEAQ. The CDR3 extends over 14 amino acids. The CDR3 DNA sequence: TGTGCCAGCAGCTTAGTAGGTGGAACATACGAGCAGTACTTC. It specifies CASSLVGGTYEQYF.

The chain has TRBV4-3 and TRBJ2-1, with D unclear. CDR1 is LGHNA and CDR2 is YSLEER in the germline V gene. V lost 1 base to trimming and J lost 6 bases, with 4 bases between them. The CDR3 is 12 residues long. CDR3 DNA: TGCGCCAGCAGCCAAGTGGCCAATGAGCAGTTCTTC. Residues: CASSQVANEQFF.

The V gene is TRBV27, the J gene TRBJ1-3; D is perhaps TRBD1 (5 bases). The V end lost 3 bases, the J end lost 0 bases, and 12 bases lay between the germline ends. The CDR3 is made up of 16 amino acids. CDR1 is MNHEY and CDR2 is SMNVEV in the germline V gene (reference sequence). The CDR3 sequence is CASSLNRLTSGNTIYF. CDR3 nucleotides: TGTGCCAGCAGTTTGAACAGGTTGACCTCTGGAAACACCATATATTTT.

The V and J genes are TRBV9 and TRBJ2-7; D is uncertain. The CDR3 runs 12 residues. V lost 4 bases to trimming and J lost 12 bases, with 17 bases between them. The germline gives CDR1 SGDLS, CDR2 YYNGEE. The CDR3 coding sequence is TGTGCCAGCAGCCCCCCGGGTGGGTCTCTGTACTTC. It translates to CASSPPGGSLYF.

The chain employs TRBV10-3 and TRBJ1-5; no firm D call. The germline CDR1 and CDR2 sequences are ENHRY and SYGVKD. The V gene lost 3 bases and the J gene lost 7 bases, with 13 bases spanning the gap. This CDR3 contains 14 residues. The CDR3 loop reads CAISDNRAGQPQHF. In DNA, the CDR3 is TGTGCCATCAGTGATAATAGGGCAGGCCAGCCCCAGCATTTT.

The chain employs TRBV11-2 and TRBJ2-7; no clear D gene. V was cut by 0 bases and J by 7 bases, with 4 bases left in between. The CDR3 has 11 residues. Germline-derived CDR1 and CDR2 are SGHAT and FQNNGV. CDR3 residues: CASSLDQEQYF. The CDR3 DNA follows: TGTGCCAGCAGCTTAGATCAGGAGCAGTACTTC.

The chain employs TRBV28 and TRBJ2-7; no definite D call. The germline V gene has CDR1 MDHEN and CDR2 SYDVKM. The CDR3 is 14 amino acids. V was clipped by 6 bases and J by 2 bases, with 14 bases between them. DNA of the CDR3: TGTGCCAGCAGGTCTTATCGGGCACCCTACGAGCAGTACTTC. Its protein is CASRSYRAPYEQYF.

This chain uses TRBV9 with TRBJ2-1; 8 nucleotides agree with TRBD2. This CDR3 spans 15 amino acids. In germline, CDR1 is SGDLS, CDR2 YYNGEE. Trimming at V came to 3 bases and at J to 8 bases, leaving 10 bases not matched to a gene. For the CDR3, the DNA is TGTGCCAGCAGCGCATCCGGGACTAGGGTGGATGAGCAGTTCTTC. This gives the protein CASSASGTRVDEQFF.

This chain connects TRBV27 to TRBJ1-5; D not certain. Germline V gene lookup returns CDR1 MNHEY and CDR2 SMNVEV (reference sequence). V dropped 2 bases and J dropped 5 bases, with 7 bases sitting between them. There are 13 residues in the CDR3. CDR3 nucleotide sequence: TGTGCCAGCAGTTTAACCGTGGATCAGCCCCAGCATTTT. Protein: CASSLTVDQPQHF.

The gene calls are TRBV30 and TRBJ1-1, with a possible D match to TRBD1 (6 bases). Trimming removed 1 base at V and 2 bases at J, with 17 bases between. The CDR3 has 16 amino acids. In germline, CDR1 is GTSNPN, CDR2 SVGIG (reference sequence). The CDR3 coding sequence is TGTGCCTGGAGTGAATCGAGGACAGTGCTTAACACTGAAGCTTTCTTT. It yields the protein CAWSESRTVLNTEAFF.

The chain joins TRBV29-1 to TRBJ2-1, with a weak D call TRBD2 (6 bases). This CDR3 has 14 residues. With 6 bases removed from V and 3 bases from J, the gap between germline ends came to 15 bases. Germline V CDR1 and CDR2: SQVTM, ANQGSEA. CDR3 bases: TGCAGCGTGCCCGTCGGAGGGAGCTACAATGAGCAGTTCTTC. This encodes CSVPVGGSYNEQFF.

The chain combines TRBV6-1 with TRBJ2-1; D is perhaps TRBD2 (5 bases). This CDR3 region has 17 residues. In germline, CDR1 is MNHNS, CDR2 SASEGT. V dropped 0 bases and J dropped 2 bases, with 14 bases sitting between them. This CDR3 is CASSEAGSGKAYNEQFF. CDR3 nucleotide sequence: TGTGCCAGCAGTGAAGCCGGATCGGGAAAGGCCTACAATGAGCAGTTCTTC.

CDR3 in amino acids: CASSLVGEGYEQYF. In DNA, the CDR3 is TGTGCCAGCAGCTTAGTGGGGGAGGGCTACGAGCAGTACTTC. The chain has TRBV7-6 and TRBJ2-7, with TRBD2 matching over 7 bases. The CDR3 runs to 14 residues. The V gene end was trimmed by 1 base and the J gene end by 3 bases; junction bases not matched to a gene: 3. CDR1 is SGHVS, CDR2 FNYEAQ, per germline.

This chain uses TRBV2 with TRBJ1-4; TRBD1 might be the D (6 bases). CDR3 length: 13 residues. CDR1 and CDR2 from the germline V gene are SNHLY and FYNNEI. The germline V and J ends were trimmed by 6 bases and 8 bases, with 13 bases remaining between them. CDR3 sequence: CASRVGGGEKLFF. CDR3 sequence (DNA): TGTGCCAGCAGAGTCGGGGGCGGGGAAAAACTGTTTTTT.

V is TRBV6-1 and J is TRBJ2-7; D is unresolved. V was clipped by 5 bases and J by 0 bases, with 8 bases between them. The germline gives CDR1 MNHNS, CDR2 SASEGT. The CDR3 length is 13 residues. The CDR3 is CASSQTTSYEQYF. The CDR3 nucleotides are TGTGCCAGCAGTCAGACAACCTCCTACGAGCAGTACTTC.

V is TRBV7-6 and J is TRBJ2-7; 9 bases agree with TRBD2. The CDR3 extends over 15 amino acids. Germline V gene data show CDR1 as SGHVS and CDR2 as FNYEAQ. V gave up 1 base and J gave up 3 bases; unmatched junction bases: 4. Written as DNA, the CDR3 is TGTGCCAGCAGCTTAGAAGCGGGAGGAGGCTACGAGCAGTACTTC. Translated, it gives CASSLEAGGGYEQYF. The variable domain in full, with the rest retrieved from reference TRBV7-6 and TRBJ2-7, is GAGVSQSPRYKVTKRGQDVALRCDPISGHVSLYWYRQALGQGPEFLTYFNYEAQQDKSGLPNDRFSAERPEGSISTLTIQRTEQRDSAMYRCASSLEAGGGYEQYFGPGTRLTVT.

CDR3 sequence reads: CATTGRDEQYF. The CDR3 nucleotides read TGTGCCACGACTGGAAGGGACGAGCAGTACTTC. This rearrangement joins TRBV28 to TRBJ2-7; D is unclear. In germline, CDR1 is MDHEN, CDR2 SYDVKM. V dropped 10 bases and J dropped 5 bases, with 12 bases sitting between them. The CDR3 consists of 11 residues.

This clone was picked up one time. This sequence joins TRBV19 and TRBJ2-2; D is ambiguous. This CDR3 spans 15 amino acids. V was pared by 1 base and J by 5 bases, with 11 bases between. Germline loops: CDR1 LNHDA, CDR2 SQIVND (reference sequence). CDR3 loop: CASSIVATQTGELFF. For the CDR3, the DNA is TGTGCCAGTAGTATAGTGGCCACACAGACCGGGGAGCTGTTTTTT.